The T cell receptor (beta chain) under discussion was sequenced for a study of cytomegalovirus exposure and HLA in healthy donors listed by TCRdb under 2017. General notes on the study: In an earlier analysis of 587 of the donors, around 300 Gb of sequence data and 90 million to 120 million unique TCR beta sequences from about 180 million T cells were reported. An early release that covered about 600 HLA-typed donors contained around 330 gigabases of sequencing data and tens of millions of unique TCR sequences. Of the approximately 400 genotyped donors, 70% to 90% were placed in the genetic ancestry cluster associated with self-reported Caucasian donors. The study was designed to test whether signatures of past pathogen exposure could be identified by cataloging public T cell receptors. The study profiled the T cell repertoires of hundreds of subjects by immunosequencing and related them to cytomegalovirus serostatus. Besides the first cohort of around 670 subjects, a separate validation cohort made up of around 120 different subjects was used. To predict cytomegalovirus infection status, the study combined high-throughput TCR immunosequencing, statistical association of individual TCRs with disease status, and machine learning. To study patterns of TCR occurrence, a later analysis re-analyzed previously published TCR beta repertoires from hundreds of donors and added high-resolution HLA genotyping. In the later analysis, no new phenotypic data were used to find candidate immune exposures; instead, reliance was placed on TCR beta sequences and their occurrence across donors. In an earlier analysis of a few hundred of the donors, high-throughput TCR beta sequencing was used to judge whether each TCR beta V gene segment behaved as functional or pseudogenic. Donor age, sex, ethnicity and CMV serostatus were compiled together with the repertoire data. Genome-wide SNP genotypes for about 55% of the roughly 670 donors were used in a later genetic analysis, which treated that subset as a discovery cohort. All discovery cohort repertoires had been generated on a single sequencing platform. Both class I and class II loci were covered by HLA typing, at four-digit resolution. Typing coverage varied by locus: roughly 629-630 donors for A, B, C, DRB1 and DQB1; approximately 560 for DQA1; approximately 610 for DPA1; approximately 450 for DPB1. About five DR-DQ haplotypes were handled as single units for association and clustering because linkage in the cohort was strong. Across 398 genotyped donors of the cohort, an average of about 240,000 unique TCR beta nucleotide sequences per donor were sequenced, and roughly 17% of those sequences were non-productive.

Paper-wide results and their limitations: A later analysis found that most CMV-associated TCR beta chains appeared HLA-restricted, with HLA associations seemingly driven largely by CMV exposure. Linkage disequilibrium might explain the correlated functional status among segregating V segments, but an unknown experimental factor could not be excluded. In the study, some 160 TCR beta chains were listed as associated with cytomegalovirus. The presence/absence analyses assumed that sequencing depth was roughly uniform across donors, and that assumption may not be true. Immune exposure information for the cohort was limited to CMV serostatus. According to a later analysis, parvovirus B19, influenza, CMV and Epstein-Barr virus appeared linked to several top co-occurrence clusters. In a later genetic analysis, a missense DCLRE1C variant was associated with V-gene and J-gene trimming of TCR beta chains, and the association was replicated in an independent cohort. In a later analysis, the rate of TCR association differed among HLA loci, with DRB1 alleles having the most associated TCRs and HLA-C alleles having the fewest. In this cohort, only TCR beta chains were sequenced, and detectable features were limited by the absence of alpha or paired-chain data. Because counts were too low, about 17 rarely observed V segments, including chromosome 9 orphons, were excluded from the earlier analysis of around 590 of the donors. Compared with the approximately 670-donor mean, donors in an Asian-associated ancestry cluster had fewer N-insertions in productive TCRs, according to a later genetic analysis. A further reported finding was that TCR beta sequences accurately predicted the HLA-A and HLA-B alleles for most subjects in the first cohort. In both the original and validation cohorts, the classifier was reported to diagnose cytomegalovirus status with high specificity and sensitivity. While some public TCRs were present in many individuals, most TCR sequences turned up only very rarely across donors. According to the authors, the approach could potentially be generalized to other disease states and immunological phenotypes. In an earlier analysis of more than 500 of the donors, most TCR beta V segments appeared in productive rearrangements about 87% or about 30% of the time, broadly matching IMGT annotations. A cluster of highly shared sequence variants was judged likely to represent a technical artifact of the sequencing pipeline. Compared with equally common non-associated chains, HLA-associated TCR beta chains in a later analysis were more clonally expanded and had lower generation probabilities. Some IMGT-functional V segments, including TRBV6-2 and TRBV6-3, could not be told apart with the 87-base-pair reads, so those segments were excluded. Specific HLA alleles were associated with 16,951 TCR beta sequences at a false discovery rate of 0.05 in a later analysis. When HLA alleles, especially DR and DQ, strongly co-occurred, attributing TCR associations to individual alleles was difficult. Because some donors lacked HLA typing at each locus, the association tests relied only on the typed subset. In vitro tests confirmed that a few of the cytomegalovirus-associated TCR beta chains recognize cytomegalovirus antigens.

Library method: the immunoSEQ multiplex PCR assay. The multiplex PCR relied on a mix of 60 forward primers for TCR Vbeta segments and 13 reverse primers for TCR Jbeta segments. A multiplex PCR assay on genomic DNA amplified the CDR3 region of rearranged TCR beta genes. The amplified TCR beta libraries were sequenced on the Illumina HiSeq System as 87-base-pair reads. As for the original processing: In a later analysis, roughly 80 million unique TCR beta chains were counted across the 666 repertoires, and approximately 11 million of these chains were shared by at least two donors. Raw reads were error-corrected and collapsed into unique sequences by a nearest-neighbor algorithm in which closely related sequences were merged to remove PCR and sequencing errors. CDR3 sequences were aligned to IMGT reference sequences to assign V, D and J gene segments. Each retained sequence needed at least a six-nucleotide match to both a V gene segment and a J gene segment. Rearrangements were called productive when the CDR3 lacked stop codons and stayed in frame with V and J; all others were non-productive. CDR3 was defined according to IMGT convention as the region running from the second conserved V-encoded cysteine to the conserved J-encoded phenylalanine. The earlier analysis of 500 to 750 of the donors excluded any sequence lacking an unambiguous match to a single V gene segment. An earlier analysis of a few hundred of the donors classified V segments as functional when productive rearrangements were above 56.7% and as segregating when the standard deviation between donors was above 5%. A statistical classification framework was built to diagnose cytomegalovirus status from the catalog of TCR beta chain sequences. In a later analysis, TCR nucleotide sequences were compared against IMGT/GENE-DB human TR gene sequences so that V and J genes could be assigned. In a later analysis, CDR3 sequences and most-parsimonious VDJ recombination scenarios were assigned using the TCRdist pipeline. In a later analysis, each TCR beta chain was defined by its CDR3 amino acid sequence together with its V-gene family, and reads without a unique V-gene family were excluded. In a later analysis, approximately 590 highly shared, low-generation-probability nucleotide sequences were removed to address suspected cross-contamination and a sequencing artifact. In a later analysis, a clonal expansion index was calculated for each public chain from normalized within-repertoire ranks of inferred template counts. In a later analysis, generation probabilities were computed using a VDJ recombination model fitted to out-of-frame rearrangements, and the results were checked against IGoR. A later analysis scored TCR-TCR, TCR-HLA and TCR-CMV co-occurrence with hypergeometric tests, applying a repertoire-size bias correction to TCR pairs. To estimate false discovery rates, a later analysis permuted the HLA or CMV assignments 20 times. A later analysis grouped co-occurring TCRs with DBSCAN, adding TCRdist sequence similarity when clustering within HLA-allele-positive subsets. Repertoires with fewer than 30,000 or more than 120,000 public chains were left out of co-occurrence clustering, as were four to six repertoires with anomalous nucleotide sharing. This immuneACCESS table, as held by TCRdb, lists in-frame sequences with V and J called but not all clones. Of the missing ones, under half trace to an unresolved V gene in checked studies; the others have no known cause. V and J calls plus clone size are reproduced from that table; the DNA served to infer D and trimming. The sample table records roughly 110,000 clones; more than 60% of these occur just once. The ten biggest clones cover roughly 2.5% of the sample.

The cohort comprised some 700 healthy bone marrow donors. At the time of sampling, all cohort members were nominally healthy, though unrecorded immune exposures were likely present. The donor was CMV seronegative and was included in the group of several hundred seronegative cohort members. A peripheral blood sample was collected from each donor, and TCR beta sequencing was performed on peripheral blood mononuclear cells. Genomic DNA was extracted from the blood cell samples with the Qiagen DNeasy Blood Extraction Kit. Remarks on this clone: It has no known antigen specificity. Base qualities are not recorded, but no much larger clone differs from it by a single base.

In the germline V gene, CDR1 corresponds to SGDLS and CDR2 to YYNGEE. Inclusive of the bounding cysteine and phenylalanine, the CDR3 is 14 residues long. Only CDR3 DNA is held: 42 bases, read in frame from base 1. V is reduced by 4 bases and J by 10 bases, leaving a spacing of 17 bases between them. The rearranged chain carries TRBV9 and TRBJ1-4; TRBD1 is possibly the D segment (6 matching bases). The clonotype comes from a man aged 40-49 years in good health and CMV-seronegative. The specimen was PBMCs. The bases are TGTGCCAGCAGCCAAGGAAGGGTACAGGGAAAACTGTTTTTT. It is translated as CASSQGRVQGKLFF.